These 9 T cell receptor beta chains originate from one sample sequenced in a study of shared clonotypes between healthy human individuals. Sequenced by immunoSEQ multiplex PCR; TCRdb stores in-frame clones only, minus some. The table has about 1.1 million clones, around 78% seen once. Material: memory CD4+ T cells from PBMCs. Subset: CD45RA-negative fraction. The receptor source for this set is a man aged 18 to 29 in good health. Some clones in this sample may be carry-over from other donors' samples.

This clone was observed a single time. The junction shows a germline mismatch at one end, possibly a read error. V usage is TRBV5-4 and J usage is TRBJ2-3, with 7 bases that match TRBD1. The CDR3 loop spans 15 amino acids. The germline V gene has CDR1 SGHNT and CDR2 YYREEE (reference sequence). This CDR3 reads CAGSPTGVRADTQYF. CDR3 DNA sequence: TGTGCCGGCAGTCCAACAGGGGTAAGAGCAGATACGCAGTATTTT.

Regarding this clone: Other DNA sequences of this sample code for an identical CDR3. This sequence joins TRBV28 and TRBJ2-7; D uncertain. CDR1 is MDHEN, CDR2 SYDVKM, per germline. The V end lost 8 bases, the J end lost 2 bases, and 7 bases lay between the germline ends. This CDR3 is built from 11 residues. The CDR3 nucleotides are TGTGCCAGCGGGGTAGCCTACGAGCAGTACTTC. This codes for CASGVAYEQYF.

The J gene is TRBJ2-6, the V gene TRBV28; TRBD1 aligns across 7 bases. This CDR3 region has 19 residues. CDR1 and CDR2 from the germline V gene are MDHEN and SYDVKM. V lost 5 bases and J lost 0; bases outside the gene matches: 13. CDR3 in DNA: TGTGCCAGCAGTCTAACCGGGACAGCGGTTTACTCTGGGGCCAACGTCCTGACTTTC. It is translated as CASSLTGTAVYSGANVLTF.

The V call is TRBV11-2, the J call TRBJ1-1, with D uncertain. V was shortened by 5 bases and J by 0 bases, with 4 bases between the two germline ends. Germline lookup yields CDR1 SGHAT and CDR2 FQNNGV. The CDR3 covers 12 residues. CDR3 nucleotides: TGTGCCAGCAGCCCGGTGAACACTGAAGCTTTCTTT. Protein: CASSPVNTEAFF.

Written as DNA, the CDR3 is TGTGCCAGCAGCTTACCCGCCCTTAGTTATGGCTACACCTTC. Amino acid sequence: CASSLPALSYGYTF. J is TRBJ1-2 and V is TRBV11-2; D gene uncertain. Per germline, CDR1 SGHAT and CDR2 FQNNGV. The V and J ends lost 2 bases and 5 bases respectively, with 12 bases between them. This CDR3 spans 14 amino acids.

This clone has just a few counts. The CDR3 nucleotides are TGTGCCAGCAGCCCCTGGGGGGCTGCGTCGGGACAGGGGGGACCTAACTATGGCTACACCTTC. This encodes CASSPWGAASGQGGPNYGYTF. The chain carries TRBV9 and TRBJ1-2; 11 bases are shared with TRBD1. Germline-derived CDR1 and CDR2 are SGDLS and YYNGEE. After removal of 4 bases from V and 0 bases from J, the junction contained 20 bases not matched to a gene. This CDR3 contains 21 residues. Supplemented by reference TRBV9 and TRBJ1-2, the full variable domain reads DSGVTQTPKHLITATGQRVTLRCSPRSGDLSVYWYQQSLDQGLQFLIQYYNGEERAKGNILERFSAQQFPDLHSELNLSSLELGDSALYFCASSPWGAASGQGGPNYGYTFGSGTRLTVV.

A note on this clone: The identical CDR3 is also encoded by other nucleotide sequences in the sample. The chain couples TRBV9 to TRBJ2-3; 8 bases fit TRBD1. Germline assignment: CDR1 SGDLS and CDR2 YYNGEE. V lost 1 base, J lost 4 bases, and 5 bases stayed unmatched. The CDR3 totals 15 residues. CDR3 nucleotide sequence: TGTGCCAGCAGCGTACTGGCAGGGGGCGCAGATACGCAGTATTTT. Encoded protein: CASSVLAGGADTQYF.

This chain connects TRBV6-6 to TRBJ2-1, with TRBD2 matching 9 bases. This CDR3 has 16 residues. Per the germline V gene, CDR1 is MNHNY and CDR2 is SVGAGI (reference sequence). The V segment lost 6 bases and the J segment 3 bases; nucleotides outside the gene matches: 9. The CDR3, as DNA: TGTGCCAGCAGCCTCCCGCTTAGCGGGAGCTACAATGAGCAGTTCTTC. Translated: CASSLPLSGSYNEQFF.

The V gene is TRBV27, the J gene TRBJ1-1; D not resolved. The V and J ends lost 3 bases and 6 bases respectively, with 11 bases between them. The CDR3 has 13 residues. Germline loops: CDR1 MNHEY, CDR2 SMNVEV (reference sequence). DNA of the CDR3: TGTGCCAGCAGTTTGAGGTCTACCCCTGAAGCTTTCTTT. Amino acid sequence: CASSLRSTPEAFF.